Sequencing of this T cell receptor (beta chain) was carried out in a study of blood T cell repertoires in COVID-19. This clone was observed once. Per germline, CDR1 KGHSH and CDR2 LQKENI. After removal of 3 bases from V and 3 bases from J, the junction contained 2 bases not matched to a gene. This CDR3 comprises 15 residues. The table came from immunoSEQ multiplex PCR; TCRdb's copy has only in-frame clones and leaves some out. Of some 240,000 clones detected, more than 75% appear once; the ten largest clones hold approximately 5%. This sequence was found in a woman aged 65 to 85 with COVID-19, enrolled during active disease. The sequenced sample was peripheral blood. The chain joins TRBV18 to TRBJ2-3; TRBD2 matches at 11 bases. The CDR3 DNA reads TGTGCCAGCTCACCTGTAGCGGGAGGGACAGATACGCAGTATTTT. It translates to CASSPVAGGTDTQYF. Filled out from reference TRBV18 and TRBJ2-3, the complete variable domain reads NAGVMQNPRHLVRRRGQEARLRCSPMKGHSHVYWYRQLPEEGLKFMVYLQKENIIDESGMPKERFSAEFPKEGPSILRIQQVVRGDSAAYFCASSPVAGGTDTQYFGPGTRLTVL.